Below, one T cell receptor beta chain is given with its context. The specificity of this receptor is unknown. The observed sequence ends 3 residues before the CDR3 terminus, with the missing tail filled in from the germline J gene. The immunoSEQ assay used multiplex PCR to amplify TCR beta CDR3 regions from an average of about 1.1 ug of genomic DNA per sample. The assay corrected primer bias using a complete synthetic TCR repertoire to establish an amplification baseline. The amplicons were sequenced on the Illumina platform. Concerning the study's data processing: Sequences were error-corrected by clustering with frequency ratios and a modified nearest-neighbor algorithm and were then analyzed in the immunoSEQ Analyzer with IMGT gene definitions. At each rarefaction depth, TCR richness and evenness were averaged across 20 rarefaction repeats, and any sample with fewer sequences than the depth was left out. Relative abundances of V, D and J genes were compared between groups using Wilcoxon rank sum tests, with FDR correction applied. Blinded duplicates gave an intraclass correlation of under 97% for TCR richness and an average of around 83% across some 62 gene segments. The clones in this table, taken by TCRdb from immuneACCESS, are in-frame only. Not every clone is retained; where verified, under half of the shortfall comes from an unresolved V gene, and the cause of the rest is unknown. That table gives V, J and clone size, and the DNA gave D and trimming. The sample has about 44,000 clones on record. Of the sample, 0.95% to 1.5% is held by the ten largest clones.

Taken from cysteine to phenylalanine, the CDR3 has 12 residues. Only the CDR3 bases that were read are kept: 27 of them, in frame from base 1. CDR1 and CDR2 were assigned from the germline V gene as SGHTA and FQGTGA. The V end gives up 5 bases and the J end 6 bases, leaving 4 bases in the junction not matched to a gene. The data stem from a study of T cells in women clearing cervical HPV infection (dated by TCRdb to 2016 to 2019). Background for the entire study: The cases were 25 to 30 women with histologically confirmed HPV16-related CIN3 or worse, and 2 of these cases were invasive cancers. The controls were about 25 women whose single incident HPV16 infection cleared within 12 months with no development of precancer or cancer. For cases, the median interval between lesion detection and blood sampling was about 150 days, with an interquartile range of roughly 80 to 230 days. An exploratory proof-of-principle case-control study, nested within the Guanacaste HPV Natural History Study in Costa Rica, was conducted to compare TCR repertoires across cervical HPV16 outcomes. The parent cohort enrolled about 10,000 women aged 18 or older in Guanacaste, Costa Rica, in 1993 to 1994 and followed the women for seven years. Since only a few of the women had HLA typing available, the possibility that HLA type was acting as a confounder could not be ruled out. As quality controls, five blinded duplicates were added to each group, bringing the total to approximately 60 samples made up of roughly 50 participants and 10 replicates. A median age of nearly 35 years was observed in cases versus less than 40 in controls, and no significant differences in baseline characteristics were found. Case blood was taken at the visit when the lesion was first identified, whereas control blood was taken when infection was no longer detected. Cases were matched to controls by age within five years and by the year the sample was collected.

Broader findings and caveats from the paper: TCR repertoire richness was significantly higher in CIN3+ cases than in controls across sequencing depths, while evenness did not differ. Cases had lower TRBV6-7 relative abundance than controls (approximately 0.11% versus 0.16%; Bonferroni P = 0.0008). Whether associations preceded infection or resulted from infection could not be shown with the cross-sectional design, and effector/memory subsets and HPV-specific T cells were not isolated. Random forest classifiers that combined richness and V gene abundances separated cases from controls with an estimated AUC of less than 0.85. Because the number of T cells in each sample was unknown, differences in richness could reflect differing T-cell content rather than repertoire biology.

Every participant had a single incident cervical HPV16 infection, and prevalent HPV16 infections were excluded. Cervical HPV DNA was detected with MY09/MY11 PCR, and genotyping was done with dot-blot hybridization. About 14 mL of heparinized blood was centrifuged, after which the buffy coat was aliquoted, frozen at -30 degrees C, and then stored at -80 degrees C. QIAGEN kits were used to extract genomic DNA from the buffy coat specimens. The sample taken for sequencing was blood buffy coat. In this chain, TRBV7-3 is recombined with TRBJ2-7, and 7 bases in between align with TRBD2. The receptor's source is a woman between 18 and 70 years old with a cervical HPV16 infection that either progressed to CIN3+ or cleared (not recorded which). Partial CDR3 DNA: TGTGCCAGCAGCCGAACGGGGGGCGAG. It specifies CASSRTGGE. The complete CDR3 protein is CASSRTGGEQYF.